Listed below are T cell receptor beta chains from one sample, sequenced in a study of neurological immune-mediated disorders. TCRdb re-called the 5' RACE reads with MiXCR, one entry per CDR3 protein. The repertoire has tens of thousands of distinct CDR3 sequences, roughly 4% of them found once; the top ten carry around 2.1%. Sequencing was done on a sample of PBMCs. These TCRs come from a woman between 50 and 59 years old with multiple sclerosis. Both conserved end residues are part of each CDR3. The order of the fields is V gene, J gene, D gene, clone size, CDR3 protein, CDR3 DNA. A D gene is named only where the DNA matches it firmly. Where a row states a size, it is once, few, many or the class of an expanded clone; other rows omit it.

TRBV2	TRBJ1-5	-	many	CASQGGYNQPQHF	TGTGCCAGCCAGGGAGGGTACAATCAGCCCCAGCATTTT
TRBV5-1	TRBJ2-2	-	many	CASSLTSKSNTGELFF	TGCGCCAGCAGCTTGACTAGCAAATCGAACACCGGGGAGCTGTTTTTT
TRBV5-1	TRBJ2-7	TRBD1	many	CASSSGQGAYEQYF	TGCGCCAGCAGCTCTGGACAGGGGGCCTACGAGCAGTACTTC
TRBV6-5	TRBJ2-1	TRBD2	many	CASSYSGAGDNEQFF	TGTGCCAGCAGTTACTCTGGGGCGGGGGACAATGAGCAGTTCTTC
TRBV30	TRBJ2-2	-	many	CAWRSGFANTGELFF	TGTGCCTGGAGGTCGGGGTTCGCGAACACCGGGGAGCTGTTTTTT
TRBV20-1	TRBJ2-2	TRBD2	few	CSAGPTSGRNTGELFF	TGCAGTGCCGGCCCCACTAGCGGGAGGAACACCGGGGAGCTGTTTTTT
TRBV15	TRBJ1-2	-	medium-sized	CATSTLLSARGYTF	TGTGCCACCAGCACCCTTCTAAGCGCCAGAGGCTACACCTTC
TRBV24-1	TRBJ1-2	-	many	CATSRDGYGYTF	TGTGCCACCAGCCGGGACGGCTATGGCTACACCTTC
TRBV6-5	TRBJ2-5	-	many	CASRNWGETQYF	TGTGCCAGCAGGAACTGGGGGGAGACCCAGTACTTC
TRBV20-1	TRBJ1-3	-	many	CSARSTDGGNTIYF	TGCAGTGCTAGATCCACGGACGGTGGAAACACCATATATTTT
TRBV5-1	TRBJ2-1	-	many	CASSRGINNEQFF	TGCGCCAGCAGCCGTGGGATCAACAATGAGCAGTTCTTC
TRBV29-1	TRBJ1-1	-	many	CSVRTDYEAFF	TGCAGCGTCCGGACGGACTATGAAGCTTTCTTT
TRBV4-2	TRBJ2-1	-	many	CASSQPRTTREGNEQFF	TGTGCCAGCAGCCAGCCACGTACGACCAGAGAGGGGAATGAGCAGTTCTTC
TRBV12-3/TRBV12-4	TRBJ2-7	-	many	CASSPDTSSYEQYF	TGTGCCAGCAGTCCAGACACATCCTCCTACGAGCAGTACTTC
TRBV18	TRBJ2-1	-	medium-sized	CASSPPPTDNYNEQFF	TGTGCCAGCTCACCACCACCCACGGATAATTACAATGAGCAGTTCTTC
TRBV3-1	TRBJ2-2	TRBD2	many	CASSHDGDYLSGELFF	TGTGCCAGCAGCCACGACGGGGACTATCTCTCCGGGGAGCTGTTTTTT
TRBV20-1	TRBJ2-5	-	many	CSARRPPQETQYF	TGCAGTGCTAGACGTCCCCCACAAGAGACCCAGTACTTC
TRBV5-1	TRBJ2-3	TRBD2	-	CASSYDLAGQQYF	TGCGCCAGCAGCTATGATCTAGCGGGCCAGCAGTATTTT
TRBV5-6	TRBJ2-7	-	many	CASSLRSEYEQYF	TGTGCCAGCAGCTTAAGGTCAGAATACGAGCAGTACTTC
TRBV29-1	TRBJ2-1	TRBD2	many	CSVGLAIYNEQFF	TGCAGCGTTGGACTAGCGATTTACAATGAGCAGTTCTTC
TRBV5-6	TRBJ2-1	-	many	CASSLGRVNEQFF	TGTGCCAGCAGCTTGGGACGGGTCAATGAGCAGTTCTTC
TRBV10-3	TRBJ1-5	TRBD1	-	CATQTGGGNQPQNF	TGTGCCACCCAAACAGGGGGCGGCAATCAGCCCCAGAATTTT